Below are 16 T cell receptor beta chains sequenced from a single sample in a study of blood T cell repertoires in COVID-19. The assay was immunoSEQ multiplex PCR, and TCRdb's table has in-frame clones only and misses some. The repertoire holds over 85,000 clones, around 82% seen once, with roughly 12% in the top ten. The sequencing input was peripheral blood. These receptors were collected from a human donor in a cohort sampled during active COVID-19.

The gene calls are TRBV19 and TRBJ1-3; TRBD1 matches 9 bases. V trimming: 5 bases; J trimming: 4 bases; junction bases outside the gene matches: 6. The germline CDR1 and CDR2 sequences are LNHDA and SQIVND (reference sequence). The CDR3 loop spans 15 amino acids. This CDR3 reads CASSPGTGRGNTIYF. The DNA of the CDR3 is TGTGCCAGTAGTCCCGGGACAGGGAGAGGAAACACCATATATTTT.

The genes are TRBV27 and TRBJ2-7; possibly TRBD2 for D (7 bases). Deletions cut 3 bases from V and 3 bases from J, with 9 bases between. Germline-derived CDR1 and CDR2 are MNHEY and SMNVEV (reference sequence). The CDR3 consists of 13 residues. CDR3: CASSLGGGYEQYF. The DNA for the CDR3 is TGTGCCAGCAGTTTGGGAGGGGGCTACGAGCAGTACTTC.

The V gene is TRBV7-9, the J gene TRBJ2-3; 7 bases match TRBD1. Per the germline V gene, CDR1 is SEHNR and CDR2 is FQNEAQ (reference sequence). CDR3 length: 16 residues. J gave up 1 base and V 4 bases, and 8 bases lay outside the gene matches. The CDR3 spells CASSSLGQDRTDTQYF. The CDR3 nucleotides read TGTGCCAGCAGCTCACTTGGACAGGATCGCACAGATACGCAGTATTTT.

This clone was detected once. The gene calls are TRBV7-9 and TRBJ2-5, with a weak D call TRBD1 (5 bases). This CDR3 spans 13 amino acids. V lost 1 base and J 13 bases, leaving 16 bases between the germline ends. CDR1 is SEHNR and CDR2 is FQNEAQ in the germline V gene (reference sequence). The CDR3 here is CASSLDQGSLVYF. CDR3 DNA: TGTGCCAGCAGCTTAGATCAGGGCAGTCTCGTGTACTTC.

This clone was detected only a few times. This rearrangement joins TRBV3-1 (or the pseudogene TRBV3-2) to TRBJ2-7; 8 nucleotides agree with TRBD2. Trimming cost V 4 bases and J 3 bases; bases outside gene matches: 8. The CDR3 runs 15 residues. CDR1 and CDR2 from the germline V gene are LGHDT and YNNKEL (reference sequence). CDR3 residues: CASSPPVAGIYEQYF. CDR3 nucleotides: TGTGCCAGCAGCCCACCGGTAGCGGGAATCTACGAGCAGTACTTC.

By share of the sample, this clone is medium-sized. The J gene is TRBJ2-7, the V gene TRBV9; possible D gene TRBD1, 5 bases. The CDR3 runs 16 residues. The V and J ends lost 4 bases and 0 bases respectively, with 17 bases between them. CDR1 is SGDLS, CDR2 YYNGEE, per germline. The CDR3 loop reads CASSPSPKTDSYEQYF. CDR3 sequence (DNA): TGTGCCAGCAGCCCCTCCCCAAAGACAGACTCCTACGAGCAGTACTTC.

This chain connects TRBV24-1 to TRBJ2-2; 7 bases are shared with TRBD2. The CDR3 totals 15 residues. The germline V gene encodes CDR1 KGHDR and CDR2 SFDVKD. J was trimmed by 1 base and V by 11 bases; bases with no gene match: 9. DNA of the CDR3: TGTGCCAACGACCGGTCGGGGGGGAACACCGGGGAGCTGTTTTTT. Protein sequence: CANDRSGGNTGELFF.

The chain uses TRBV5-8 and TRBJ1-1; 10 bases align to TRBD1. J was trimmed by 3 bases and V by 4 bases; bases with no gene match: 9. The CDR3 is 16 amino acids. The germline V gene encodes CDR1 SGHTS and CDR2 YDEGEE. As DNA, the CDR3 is TGTGCCAGCAGCACTGGGACAGGGGTAGTGGACACTGAAGCTTTCTTT. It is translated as CASSTGTGVVDTEAFF.

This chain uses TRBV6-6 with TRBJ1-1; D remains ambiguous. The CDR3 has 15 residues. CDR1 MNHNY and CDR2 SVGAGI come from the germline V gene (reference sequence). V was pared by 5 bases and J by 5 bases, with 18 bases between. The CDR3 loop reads CASSKLGLRGTEAFF. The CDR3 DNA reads TGTGCCAGCAGTAAGCTCGGGCTGCGGGGAACTGAAGCTTTCTTT.

The DNA for the CDR3 is TGTGCCAGCAGCCAAGATTGGGGCCTCCGGGAGCTGTTTTTT. It encodes CASSQDWGLRELFF. This chain links TRBV4-2 with TRBJ2-2; perhaps TRBD1 as D (5 bases). CDR1 is LGHNA, CDR2 YNFKEQ, per germline. V was pared by 0 bases and J by 9 bases, with 11 bases between. The length of the CDR3 is 14 residues.

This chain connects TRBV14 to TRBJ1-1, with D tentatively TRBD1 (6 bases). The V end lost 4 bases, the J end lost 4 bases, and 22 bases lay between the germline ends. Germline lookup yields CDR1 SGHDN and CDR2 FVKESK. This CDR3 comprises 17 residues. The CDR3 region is CASSPRRNQGGPTEAFF. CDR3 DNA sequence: TGTGCCAGCAGCCCTAGGAGGAATCAAGGGGGTCCCACTGAAGCTTTCTTT.

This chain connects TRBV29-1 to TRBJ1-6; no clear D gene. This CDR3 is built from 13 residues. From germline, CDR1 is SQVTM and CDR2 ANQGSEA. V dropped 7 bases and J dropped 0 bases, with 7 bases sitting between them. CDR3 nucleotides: TGCAGCGCCAAGAGCTCCTATAATTCACCCCTCCACTTT. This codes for CSAKSSYNSPLHF.

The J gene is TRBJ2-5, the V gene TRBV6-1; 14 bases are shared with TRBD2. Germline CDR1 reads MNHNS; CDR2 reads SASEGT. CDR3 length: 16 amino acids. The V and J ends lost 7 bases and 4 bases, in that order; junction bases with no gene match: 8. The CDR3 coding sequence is TGTGCCAGCATTGAGACTAGCGGGGGGGCCGGAGAGACCCAGTACTTC. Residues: CASIETSGGAGETQYF.

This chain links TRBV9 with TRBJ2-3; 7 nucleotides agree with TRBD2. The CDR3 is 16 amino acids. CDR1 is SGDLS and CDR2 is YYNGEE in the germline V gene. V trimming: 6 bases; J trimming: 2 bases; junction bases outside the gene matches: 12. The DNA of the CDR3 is TGTGCCAGCACCTCACGACCAGCGGGACCCACAGATACGCAGTATTTT. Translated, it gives CASTSRPAGPTDTQYF.

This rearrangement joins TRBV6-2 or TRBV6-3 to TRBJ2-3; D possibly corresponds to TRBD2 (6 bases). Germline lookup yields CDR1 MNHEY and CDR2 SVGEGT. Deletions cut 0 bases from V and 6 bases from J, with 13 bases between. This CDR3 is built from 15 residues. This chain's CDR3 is CASSYSQRAPDTQYF. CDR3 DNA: TGTGCCAGCAGTTACTCGCAGCGGGCCCCCGATACGCAGTATTTT.

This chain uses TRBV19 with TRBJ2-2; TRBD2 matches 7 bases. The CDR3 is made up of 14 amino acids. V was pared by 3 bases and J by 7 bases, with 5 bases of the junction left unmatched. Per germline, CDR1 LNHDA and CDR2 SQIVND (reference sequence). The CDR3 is CASSMSGGFGELFF. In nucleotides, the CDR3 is TGTGCCAGTAGTATGTCCGGGGGGTTCGGGGAGCTGTTTTTT.